A single sample gave rise to the 24 T cell receptor beta chains below, sequenced in a study of CD8 T cells in ankylosing spondylitis. TCRdb passed the 5' RACE reads through MiXCR, listing each CDR3 protein once. The sample yields 200,000 or so distinct CDR3 sequences, under 15% seen once. Sequencing was carried out using blood, either unsorted or a sorted T cell fraction (not recorded which). Receptor source: a female donor with ankylosing spondylitis or in good health (not recorded which).

The V and J genes are TRBV12-3 or TRBV12-4 and TRBJ1-5; D gene ambiguous. The length of the CDR3 is 19 residues. The CDR3 sequence is CTFSLALAVSRGSNQPQHF. For the CDR3, the DNA is TGTACCTTCAGTTTAGCGCTGGCAGTTTCCCGAGGGAGCAATCAGCCCCAGCATTTT.

In its sample, this clonotype was seen many times. The V call is TRBV5-6, the J call TRBJ1-2; TRBD1 is a possible D gene (5 bases). V gave up 2 bases and J gave up 0 bases, with 14 bases separating them. CDR1 and CDR2 from the germline V gene are SGHDT and YYEEEE. This CDR3 region has 16 residues. CDR3 protein: CASSFLGMDTNYGYTF. CDR3 DNA: TGTGCCAGCAGCTTCCTCGGGATGGACACTAACTATGGCTACACCTTC.

The V and J genes are TRBV7-2 and TRBJ2-7; 7 bases are shared with TRBD1. Germline lookup yields CDR1 SGHTA and CDR2 FQGNSA. This CDR3 is 13 amino acids long. Trimming cost V 4 bases and J 3 bases; bases outside gene matches: 3. Here the CDR3 reads CASSYDRDYEQYF. For the CDR3, the DNA is TGTGCCAGCAGCTACGACAGGGACTACGAGCAGTACTTC.

The rearrangement links TRBV7-3 to TRBJ1-1; 8 bases fit TRBD1. V was clipped by 2 bases and J by 2 bases; unmatched bases: 10. The CDR3 is made up of 17 amino acids. CDR1 SGHTA and CDR2 FQGTGA come from the germline V gene. CDR3 coding DNA: TGTGCCAGCAGCTTACTCCCCCCAGGACAGGGAAACACTGAAGCTTTCTTT. This codes for CASSLLPPGQGNTEAFF.

This clonotype has ten or more counts. The rearrangement uses TRBV27 and TRBJ2-7, with TRBD2 matching 9 bases. CDR3 length equals 15 residues. Trimming removed 6 bases from V and 3 bases from J; junction bases left unmatched: 9. Per the germline V gene, CDR1 is MNHEY and CDR2 is SMNVEV (reference sequence). The CDR3 region has the DNA TGTGCCAGCAGCCTTAGGACTAGCGAAGGCTACGAGCAGTACTTC. Amino acid sequence: CASSLRTSEGYEQYF.

This clonotype was detected many times. V usage is TRBV29-1 and J usage is TRBJ1-2, with 10 bases that match TRBD1. V was pared by 7 bases and J by 2 bases, with 4 bases of the junction left unmatched. Germline-derived CDR1 and CDR2 are SQVTM and ANQGSEA. The CDR3 contains 13 residues. CDR3 loop: CSGSTGGNYGYTF. CDR3 coding DNA: TGCAGCGGATCGACAGGGGGCAACTATGGCTACACCTTC.

This clonotype was seen ten or more times. The chain carries TRBV5-5 and TRBJ1-3; D might be TRBD1 (6 bases). V shed 4 bases and J shed 4 bases, with 18 bases lying between them. The CDR3 sequence is 16 residues long. Germline V gene sequence: CDR1 SGHKS, CDR2 YYEKEE (reference sequence). The CDR3 nucleotides read TGTGCCAGCAGCCCATCCGGGACAACAGTGGGAAACACCATATATTTT. As protein: CASSPSGTTVGNTIYF.

V gene TRBV7-8 combines with J gene TRBJ1-4; perhaps TRBD1 as D (6 bases). Germline V gene data show CDR1 as SGHVS and CDR2 as FQNEAQ. This CDR3 comprises 18 residues. V was cut by 1 base and J by 8 bases, with 23 bases left in between. CDR3 bases: TGTGCCAGCAGCTTAGTCCCGACAGGCGCGGGGGGAAGCGAAAAACTGTTTTTT. It encodes CASSLVPTGAGGSEKLFF.

Ten or more counts support this clonotype. The chain joins TRBV12-3 or TRBV12-4 to TRBJ1-3; TRBD1 matches 7 bases. The J segment lost 2 bases and the V segment lost 6 bases, leaving 7 bases of the junction unmatched. The CDR3 runs 15 residues. The CDR3 DNA reads as TGTGCCAGCAGCCTGACAGGGAGCCCTGGAAACACCATATATTTT. Translated, it gives CASSLTGSPGNTIYF.

This clonotype was counted many times. The chain joins TRBV15 to TRBJ1-1; a weak D match, TRBD1 (5 bases). CDR1 LNHNV and CDR2 YYDKDF come from the germline V gene (reference sequence). Trimming removed 9 bases at V and 5 bases at J, with 19 bases between. The CDR3 extends over 14 amino acids. The CDR3 loop reads CATRSGGGRTEAFF. CDR3 in DNA: TGTGCCACTCGTAGTGGGGGGGGACGGACTGAAGCTTTCTTT.

Ten or more counts support this clonotype. The chain links TRBV12-3 or TRBV12-4 to TRBJ1-5; no reliable D call. V gave up 6 bases and J gave up 0 bases, with 12 bases separating them. The CDR3 contains 15 residues. The CDR3 spells CASSPEAFSNQPQHF. In DNA form, the CDR3 reads TGTGCCAGCAGCCCAGAGGCCTTTAGCAATCAGCCCCAGCATTTT.

The chain carries TRBV7-2 and TRBJ2-7, with D uncertain. The CDR3 consists of 14 residues. The V and J ends lost 5 bases and 3 bases respectively, with 14 bases between them. Germline V CDR1 and CDR2: SGHTA, FQGNSA. CDR3 in DNA: TGTGCCAGCAGCCTGCAAGGTGGACGCTACGAGCAGTACTTC. Protein: CASSLQGGRYEQYF.

A few counts support this clonotype. This CDR3 reads CASSRDGSGHEQYF. The CDR3 nucleotides are TGTGCCAGCAGTCGGGACGGTTCGGGCCACGAGCAGTACTTC. The chain uses TRBV12-3 or TRBV12-4 and TRBJ2-7; tentatively, D is TRBD1 or TRBD2 (5 bases each). This CDR3 is built from 14 residues. With 5 bases removed from V and 5 bases from J, the gap between germline ends came to 16 bases.

This clonotype appeared many times. CDR3 DNA: TGTGCCAGCAGCCCCGGGCCCTTTCGGTCCGGAAACACCATATATTTT. Amino acid sequence: CASSPGPFRSGNTIYF. This chain links TRBV7-2 with TRBJ1-3; D remains ambiguous. CDR3 size: 16 residues. Germline lookup yields CDR1 SGHTA and CDR2 FQGNSA. Between the trimmed V and J ends, which lost 5 bases and 4 bases, there was a span of 18 bases.

This chain links TRBV19 with TRBJ1-1; TRBD1 might be the D (6 bases). The V and J ends lost 10 bases and 0 bases respectively, with 18 bases between them. The CDR3 consists of 15 residues. Germline V gives CDR1 LNHDA, CDR2 SQIVND (reference sequence). CDR3 sequence (DNA): TGTGCCACCCGAAGACAGGTACGCATGAACACTGAAGCTTTCTTT. Translated: CATRRQVRMNTEAFF.

The chain recombines TRBV4-1 with TRBJ2-3, with D uncertain. V lost 1 base and J 0 bases, leaving 8 bases between the germline ends. Germline CDR1 and CDR2: MGHRA and YSYEKL. The CDR3 length is 15 residues. CDR3 sequence: CASSQVQVSTDTQYF. In DNA, the CDR3 is TGCGCCAGCAGCCAAGTCCAGGTTAGCACAGATACGCAGTATTTT.

This clonotype was counted at least ten times. The chain combines TRBV27 with TRBJ2-5, with D hard to call. Per the germline V gene, CDR1 is MNHEY and CDR2 is SMNVEV (reference sequence). The CDR3 spans 14 residues. The ends were cut back, 3 bases at V and 1 base at J, with 9 bases in the middle. CDR3 nucleotide sequence: TGTGCCAGCAGTTTCGGGCCCGGCCAAGAGACCCAGTACTTC. It yields the protein CASSFGPGQETQYF.

This clonotype was seen at least ten times. The chain couples TRBV4-3 to TRBJ2-1; 7 bases are shared with TRBD2. This CDR3 is 17 amino acids long. Per germline, CDR1 LGHNA and CDR2 YSLEER. Germline trimming cut 0 bases from V and 5 bases from J; bases unmatched to any gene: 10. CDR3 in amino acids: CASSQDSPGGWNNEQFF. The CDR3 DNA reads as TGCGCCAGCAGCCAAGACTCCCCCGGGGGGTGGAACAATGAGCAGTTCTTC.

This clonotype was recorded many times. The chain uses TRBV11-1 and TRBJ2-1; either TRBD1 or TRBD2 may fit D (6 bases each). V lost 2 bases, J lost 4 bases, and 24 bases lay in between. The CDR3 extends over 19 amino acids. The germline V gene has CDR1 SGHAT and CDR2 FQDESV (reference sequence). DNA for the CDR3: TGTGCCAGCAGCTTAAAGGGGGAAAGGGACTCCCTGGGGTACAATGAGCAGTTCTTC. Amino acids: CASSLKGERDSLGYNEQFF.

With respect to this clonotype: A much larger clone differs from this one at a single base, so this may be a read error. The chain carries TRBV5-1 and TRBJ1-1; 8 bases fit TRBD1. V dropped 1 base and J dropped 6; count of bases not matched to a gene: 11. Per the germline V gene, CDR1 is SGHRS and CDR2 is YFSETQ. This CDR3 has 16 residues. CDR3 residues: CASSLSGRGLNAEAFF. CDR3 DNA sequence: TGCGCCAGCAGCTTGTCGGGCAGGGGGCTAAACGCTGAAGCTTTCTTT.

In its sample, this clonotype was seen many times. The V and J genes are TRBV28 and TRBJ2-4, with 7 positions matching TRBD1. The V gene end was trimmed by 6 bases and the J gene end by 6 bases; junction bases not matched to a gene: 8. The CDR3 spans 14 residues. Germline assignment: CDR1 MDHEN and CDR2 SYDVKM. In DNA, the CDR3 is TGTGCCAGCAGGACAGGGACGTTCGGAAACATTCAGTACTTC. This encodes CASRTGTFGNIQYF.

In this sample, this clonotype turned up a few times. J is TRBJ2-3 and V is TRBV9, with TRBD2 identical over 14 bases. This CDR3 contains 17 residues. Germline trimming cut 0 bases from V and 3 bases from J; bases unmatched to any gene: 3. Germline values: CDR1 SGDLS, CDR2 YYNGEE. CDR3 loop: CASSVDGTSGRTDTQYF. The CDR3 DNA reads TGTGCCAGCAGCGTAGACGGGACTAGCGGGAGAACAGATACGCAGTATTTT.

The chain is built from TRBV29-1 and TRBJ1-5, with D perhaps matching TRBD1 (6 bases). Germline loops: CDR1 SQVTM, CDR2 ANQGSEA. This CDR3 region has 12 residues. The V end lost 4 bases, the J end lost 5 bases, and 9 bases lay between the germline ends. The CDR3 DNA follows: TGCAGCGTTGGGGCAGGGGATCAGCCCCAGCATTTT. Translation: CSVGAGDQPQHF.

This clonotype was picked up many times. The genes are TRBV6-2 or TRBV6-3 and TRBJ1-1; D ambiguous. The length of the CDR3 is 13 residues. V shed 0 bases and J shed 4 bases, with 6 bases lying between them. CDR1 and CDR2 from the germline V gene are MNHEY and SVGEGT. The CDR3 sequence: CASSYSAGTEAFF. Written as DNA, the CDR3 is TGTGCCAGCAGTTACTCGGCGGGCACTGAAGCTTTCTTT.